Given below is one TCR beta chain in context. This sample stems from a study of technical replicates of blood from several donors. Sequencing was performed with immunoSEQ multiplex PCR; in TCRdb, only in-frame clones are kept and a portion is missing. This table holds fewer than 85,000 clones, around 96% found once. CDR1 is SGDLS and CDR2 is YYNGEE in the germline V gene. Trimming removed 5 bases from V and 8 bases from J; junction bases left unmatched: 4. This CDR3 contains 12 residues. The sequence was obtained from a human donor in good health. Material: T cells isolated from PBMCs. The chain combines TRBV9 with TRBJ2-1, with 7 bases that match TRBD1. Here the CDR3 DNA reads TGTGCCAGCAGTACCCAGGGGGATGAGCAGTTCTTC. It codes for CASSTQGDEQFF.